The rows below give T cell receptor beta chains drawn from one sample of a study of shared clonotypes between healthy human individuals. Only in-frame clones appear in the TCRdb table, and some are missing; sequencing was by immunoSEQ multiplex PCR. The sample lists millions of clones, around 96% occurring once. Sequencing was performed on naive CD8+ T cells sorted from blood. The receptors derive from a man between 18 and 35 years old in good health. Each CDR3 is given without its conserved first and last residue. The order of the fields is V gene, J gene, CDR3 protein.

V gene: TRBV28; J gene: .; CDR3 protein: ASSDGGLFEQY
V gene: TRBV5-1; J gene: TRBJ2-1; CDR3 protein: ASSLVAGWNEQF
V gene: TRBV9; J gene: TRBJ2-3; CDR3 protein: ASSVDGWDDTQY
V gene: TRBV6-1; J gene: TRBJ2-5; CDR3 protein: ASSDRTEQETQY
V gene: TRBV6-6; J gene: TRBJ2-7; CDR3 protein: ASSYPDGSYEQY
V gene: TRBV11-2; J gene: TRBJ2-3; CDR3 protein: ASSLIDLSTTDTQY
V gene: TRBV7-9; J gene: TRBJ2-5; CDR3 protein: ASSLVGQGLETQY
V gene: TRBV28; J gene: TRBJ2-3; CDR3 protein: ASRGIWEGPGDTQY
V gene: TRBV6-1; J gene: TRBJ2-2; CDR3 protein: ASSPGGPNTGELF
V gene: TRBV29-1; J gene: TRBJ2-5; CDR3 protein: SVEEASGRGETQY
V gene: TRBV27; J gene: TRBJ2-3; CDR3 protein: ASSPRLGHFTDTQY
V gene: TRBV7-6; J gene: TRBJ1-5; CDR3 protein: ASSLGTGLGNQPQH
V gene: TRBV5-8; J gene: TRBJ2-2; CDR3 protein: ASSLSSYTGELF
V gene: TRBV6-1; J gene: TRBJ2-7; CDR3 protein: ASRWDGGYEQY
V gene: TRBV29-1; J gene: TRBJ2-7; CDR3 protein: SVNLGTPLGEQY
V gene: TRBV5-6; J gene: TRBJ1-4; CDR3 protein: ASSPGGAGELF
V gene: TRBV7-9; J gene: TRBJ2-7; CDR3 protein: ASSFTTGTYSYEQY
V gene: TRBV5-6; J gene: TRBJ1-2; CDR3 protein: ASSNGQVVPPYGYT
V gene: TRBV5-4; J gene: TRBJ1-2; CDR3 protein: ASYRGLKDGYT
V gene: TRBV6-6; J gene: TRBJ2-7; CDR3 protein: ASSSTAYEQY
V gene: TRBV27; J gene: TRBJ2-3; CDR3 protein: ASSLFAENTDTQY